The clone carrying this TCR beta chain showed up just a few times. The antigen remains undetermined. Generated by immunoSEQ multiplex PCR, the TCRdb table keeps only in-frame clones and is missing some. The sample has about 79,000 clones, around 82% seen once. This specimen belongs to a study of T cell responses to AZD1222 COVID-19 vaccine. Overall study findings and caveats: Unmutated regions of variants are reportedly targeted by nearly half of spike-specific TCRs. Repertoire sampling was restricted to post-peak T cell response timepoints. Dominant CD4 TCR responses targeted spike regions 160-218 and 743-854.

The V end lost 7 bases, the J end lost 4 bases, and 14 bases lay between the germline ends. The CDR3 sequence is 15 residues long. Germline CDR1 reads LNHDA; CDR2 reads SQIVND (reference sequence). V gene TRBV19 combines with J gene TRBJ1-6; D perhaps matches TRBD1 (5 bases). The receptor's source is an adult who received the AZD1222 COVID-19 vaccine. The sequencing used peripheral blood, collected 28 days after the second AZD1222 dose. The CDR3 bases are TGTGCCAGTATGGCGGCAGGGCTGTATAATTCACCCCTCCACTTT. It is translated as CASMAAGLYNSPLHF.